This T cell receptor beta chain derives from a study of PD-L1 blockade in urothelial cancer. Study-level background: Patients took up atezolizumab at some point between 2013 and 2014 at 1,200 mg intravenously every 3 weeks.

The CDR3 consists of 15 residues. Unmatched junction bases numbered 11, after V lost 6 bases and J lost 5 bases. CDR1 SNHLY and CDR2 FYNNEI come from the germline V gene. The sample's time point: peripheral blood 6 weeks after treatment start. Only in-frame clones appear in the TCRdb table, and some are missing; sequencing was by immunoSEQ multiplex PCR. Of about 91,000 clones in the sample, roughly 80% were seen once. The TCR originated in a man between 65 and 79 years old with urothelial cancer. Sequencing used PBMCs, obtained around atezolizumab (anti-PD-L1) treatment. The chain employs TRBV2 and TRBJ2-5; TRBD2 aligns across 8 bases. This chain's CDR3 is CASSAWTGGTETQYF. The CDR3 DNA reads TGTGCCAGCAGCGCCTGGACGGGGGGGACGGAGACCCAGTACTTC.